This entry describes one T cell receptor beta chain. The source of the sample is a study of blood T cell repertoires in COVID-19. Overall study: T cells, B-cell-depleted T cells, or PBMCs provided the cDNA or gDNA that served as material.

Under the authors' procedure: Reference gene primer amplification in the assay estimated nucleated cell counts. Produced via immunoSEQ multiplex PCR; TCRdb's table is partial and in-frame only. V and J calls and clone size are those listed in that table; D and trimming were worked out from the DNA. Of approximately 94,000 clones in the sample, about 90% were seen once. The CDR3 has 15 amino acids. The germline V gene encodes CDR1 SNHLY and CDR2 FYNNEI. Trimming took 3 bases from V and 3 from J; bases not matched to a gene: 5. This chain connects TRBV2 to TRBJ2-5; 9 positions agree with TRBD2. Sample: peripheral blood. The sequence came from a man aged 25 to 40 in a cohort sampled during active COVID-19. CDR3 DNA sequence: TGTGCCAGCAGTGATCCGCTAGCGGGGAAAGAGACCCAGTACTTC. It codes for CASSDPLAGKETQYF.